These 18 T cell receptor beta chains were all obtained from the same sample, sequenced in a study of T-cell memory formation after mild COVID-19. From the 5' RACE reads, TCRdb called clonotypes with MiXCR, one entry per CDR3 protein. The sample carries under 250,000 distinct CDR3 sequences, 27% recorded once. Sequences were obtained from PBMCs or a T cell subset sorted from them (not recorded which). These receptors were taken from an adult woman who had mild COVID-19 (a few samples of this study predate the infection). Cell type and time point are not known.

A few counts support this clonotype. This chain links TRBV5-1 with TRBJ1-2; D may be TRBD1 (5 bases). Trimming stripped 3 bases from V and 2 bases from J, with 17 bases between. The CDR3 is 16 amino acids. Germline CDR1 reads SGHRS; CDR2 reads YFSETQ. Here the CDR3 DNA reads TGCGCCAGCAGCTCCGGAGGCCAGGGACTGAACTATGGCTACACCTTC. Amino acids: CASSSGGQGLNYGYTF. Full variable domain (remainder filled in from reference TRBV5-1 and TRBJ1-2): KAGVTQTPRYLIKTRGQQVTLSCSPISGHRSVSWYQQTPGQGLQFLFEYFSETQRNKGNFPGRFSGRQFSNSRSEMNVSTLELGDSALYLCASSSGGQGLNYGYTFGSGTRLTVV.

The chain joins TRBV12-3 or TRBV12-4 to TRBJ2-3, with D tentatively TRBD2 (5 bases). This CDR3 region has 16 residues. V shed 3 bases and J shed 0 bases, with 13 bases lying between them. The CDR3 bases are TGTGCCAGCAGTTTGTCTAGGTGGACTAGCACAGATACGCAGTATTTT. Translation gives CASSLSRWTSTDTQYF.

A few counts support this clonotype. The rearrangement joins TRBV24-1 to TRBJ1-2; possible D gene TRBD1, 6 bases. The CDR3 totals 13 residues. Deletions cut 4 bases from V and 5 bases from J, with 10 bases between. CDR1 is KGHDR, CDR2 SFDVKD, per germline. CDR3 DNA: TGTGCCACCAGTGAGCCCCAGGGGTATGGCTACACCTTC. Translation: CATSEPQGYGYTF.

The V gene is TRBV7-9, the J gene TRBJ1-1, with a weak D call TRBD1 (6 bases). Trimming stripped 5 bases from V and 5 bases from J, with 12 bases between. Per the germline V gene, CDR1 is SEHNR and CDR2 is FQNEAQ (reference sequence). The CDR3 covers 13 residues. The chain's CDR3 is CASSPWTDTEAFF. DNA for the CDR3: TGTGCCAGCAGCCCCTGGACAGATACTGAAGCTTTCTTT.

V usage is TRBV20-1 and J usage is TRBJ2-5; D ambiguous. There are 12 residues in the CDR3. The V gene lost 6 bases and the J gene lost 5 bases, with 13 bases spanning the gap. Germline lookup yields CDR1 DFQATT and CDR2 SNEGSKA (reference sequence). CDR3 in DNA: TGCAGTGCAACCACCAGAAGGGAGACCCAGTACTTC. Translated: CSATTRRETQYF.

The chain recombines TRBV6-2 or TRBV6-3 with TRBJ2-7, with 7 bases that match TRBD2. There are 16 residues in the CDR3. Germline lookup yields CDR1 MNHEY and CDR2 SVGEGT. With 5 bases clipped from V and 5 bases from J, the junction kept 15 bases outside the gene matches. The CDR3 nucleotides are TGTGCCAGCAGTACCCTTCCGACTAGCCCGGGGGACGAGCAGTACTTC. Translating gives CASSTLPTSPGDEQYF.

J is TRBJ2-3 and V is TRBV5-1; 7 bases align to TRBD2. Germline V gene lookup returns CDR1 SGHRS and CDR2 YFSETQ. Unmatched junction bases numbered 8, after V lost 0 bases and J lost 4 bases. The CDR3 has 16 amino acids. CDR3 loop: CASSLGGRGSADTQYF. CDR3 nucleotide sequence: TGCGCCAGCAGCTTGGGGGGGAGGGGCAGCGCAGATACGCAGTATTTT.

This clonotype was counted only a few times. The rearrangement uses TRBV7-2 and TRBJ2-1; 9 bases match TRBD2. J was trimmed by 10 bases and V by 5 bases; bases with no gene match: 9. The CDR3 is 14 amino acids. CDR1 is SGHTA, CDR2 FQGNSA, per germline. In DNA, the CDR3 is TGTGCCAGCAGCCAAGCCCCCAGCGGGGGGGAGCAGTTCTTC. Translating gives CASSQAPSGGEQFF. The full variable domain, with the rest looked up from reference TRBV7-2 and TRBJ2-1, is GAGVSQSPSNKVTEKGKDVELRCDPISGHTALYWYRQSLGQGLEFLIYFQGNSAPDKSGLPSDRFSAERTGGSVSTLTIQRTQQEDSAVYLCASSQAPSGGEQFFGPGTRLTVL.

This clonotype came up a few times. The genes are TRBV4-1 and TRBJ1-2; D is undetermined. Germline CDR1 is MGHRA and CDR2 is YSYEKL. CDR3 length: 14 residues. Deletions cut 0 bases from V and 4 bases from J, with 9 bases between. CDR3 sequence reads: CASSQDRVSYGYTF. Here the CDR3 DNA reads TGCGCCAGCAGCCAAGATCGAGTTAGCTATGGCTACACCTTC.

This clonotype was counted many times. The V gene is TRBV7-2, the J gene TRBJ2-7; D ambiguous. Between the trimmed V and J ends, which lost 4 bases and 4 bases, there was a span of 8 bases. The CDR3 length is 12 residues. Germline V lookup: CDR1 SGHTA, CDR2 FQGNSA. CDR3 in amino acids: CASSSGPYEQYF. CDR3 nucleotide sequence: TGTGCCAGCAGCTCCGGCCCATACGAGCAGTACTTC.

This clonotype was counted a few times. The chain has TRBV4-2 and TRBJ2-3; TRBD1 agrees at 7 bases. After removal of 0 bases from V and 6 bases from J, the junction contained 9 bases not matched to a gene. This CDR3 spans 16 amino acids. CDR1 and CDR2 from the germline V gene are LGHNA and YNFKEQ. The CDR3 DNA reads as TGTGCCAGCAGCCAAGAAGGAGACAGGGTGAGGGATACGCAGTATTTT. Translating it yields CASSQEGDRVRDTQYF.

This chain uses TRBV29-1 with TRBJ1-1; D is ambiguous. V was clipped by 2 bases and J by 3 bases, with 4 bases between them. Germline V CDR1 and CDR2: SQVTM, ANQGSEA. The CDR3 has 11 amino acids. The CDR3 loop is CSVETYTEAFF. The CDR3 DNA reads TGCAGCGTTGAAACATACACTGAAGCTTTCTTT.

Comments on this clonotype: At one end the junction does not follow the germline gene, possibly because of a read error. The chain combines TRBV7-2 with TRBJ1-1; D gene unclear. CDR1 SGHTA and CDR2 FQGNSA come from the germline V gene. CDR3 length: 13 amino acids. CDR3 coding DNA: TGTGCCAGCAGCTTAAAGTCGAACTCTGAAGCTTTCTTT. Amino acid sequence: CASSLKSNSEAFF.

This clonotype appeared a few times. CDR3 in amino acids: CASSRGGGNEQFF. In DNA, the CDR3 is TGCGCCAGCAGCCGTGGTGGTGGTAATGAGCAGTTCTTC. This chain connects TRBV5-1 to TRBJ2-1; D is uncertain. Germline assignment: CDR1 SGHRS and CDR2 YFSETQ. CDR3 length: 13 residues. V lost 4 bases to trimming and J lost 7 bases, with 12 bases between them.

V and J are TRBV6-1 and TRBJ2-1; 10 bases match TRBD1. V trimming: 7 bases; J trimming: 8 bases; junction bases outside the gene matches: 14. Germline-derived CDR1 and CDR2 are MNHNS and SASEGT. The CDR3 contains 16 residues. This CDR3 is CASKDPGQGRVDEQFF. The CDR3 DNA sequence: TGTGCCAGCAAGGATCCGGGACAGGGGAGGGTAGATGAGCAGTTCTTC.

This clonotype was seen a handful of times. The rearrangement uses TRBV3-1 and TRBJ2-1; TRBD1 matches at 8 bases. Germline trimming cut 11 bases from V and 8 bases from J; bases unmatched to any gene: 11. Per germline, CDR1 LGHDT and CDR2 YNNKEL (reference sequence). CDR3 size: 13 residues. CDR3 region: CASTRTGYHEQFF. The CDR3 coding sequence is TGTGCCTCTACGAGGACAGGGTACCATGAGCAGTTCTTC.

This chain connects TRBV11-3 to TRBJ2-7, with D tentatively TRBD2 (6 bases). Germline V gene sequence: CDR1 SGHNT, CDR2 YENEEA. This CDR3 contains 14 residues. Trimming left V 5 bases short and J 2 bases short, with 13 bases between. CDR3 sequence reads: CASSPAGSTYEQYF. DNA for the CDR3: TGTGCCAGCAGCCCCGCGGGGTCTACCTACGAGCAGTACTTC.

This rearrangement joins TRBV5-6 to TRBJ1-1, with unresolved D. CDR1 SGHDT and CDR2 YYEEEE come from the germline V gene. V dropped 2 bases and J dropped 4 bases, with 12 bases sitting between them. The CDR3 totals 14 residues. The CDR3 DNA reads as TGTGCCAGCAGCTTTCCCTCTACCGGCACTGAAGCTTTCTTT. It specifies CASSFPSTGTEAFF.